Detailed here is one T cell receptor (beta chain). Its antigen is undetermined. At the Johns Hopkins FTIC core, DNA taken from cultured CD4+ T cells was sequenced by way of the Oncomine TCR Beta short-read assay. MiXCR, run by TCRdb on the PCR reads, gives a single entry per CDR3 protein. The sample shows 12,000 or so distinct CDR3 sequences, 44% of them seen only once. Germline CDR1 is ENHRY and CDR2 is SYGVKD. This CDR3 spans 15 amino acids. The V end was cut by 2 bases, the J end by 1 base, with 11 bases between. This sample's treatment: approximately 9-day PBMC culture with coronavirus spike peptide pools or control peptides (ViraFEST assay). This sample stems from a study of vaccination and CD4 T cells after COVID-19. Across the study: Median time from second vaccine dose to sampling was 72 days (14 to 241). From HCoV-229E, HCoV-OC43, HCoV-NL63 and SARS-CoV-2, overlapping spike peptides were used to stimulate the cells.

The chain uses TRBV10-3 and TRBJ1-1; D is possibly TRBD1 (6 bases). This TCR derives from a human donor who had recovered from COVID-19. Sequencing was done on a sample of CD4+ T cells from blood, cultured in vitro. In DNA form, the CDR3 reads TGTGCCATCAGTGAGCCGGGACATACGAACACTGAAGCTTTCTTT. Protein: CAISEPGHTNTEAFF.